The 2 T cell receptor beta chains below were found in one sample sequenced in a study of tumor-infiltrating lymphocytes in primary liver carcinoma. The source material, about 18-33 mg of unsorted bulk tissue, was used to co-extract RNA and DNA. Starting material of around 460 ng total RNA yielded TCR beta cDNA via a constant-region primer. The TCR beta library was amplified through three nested multiplex PCR rounds in a modified ARM-PCR procedure. TRBV1-TRBV30 forward and Cbeta reverse primers drove the first two approximately 10-cycle rounds. TCRdb re-called the multiplex PCR reads with MiXCR, one entry per CDR3 protein. The sample lists fewer than 250,000 distinct CDR3 sequences, around four fifths occurring once. Sequences were obtained from tumor tissue from primary liver carcinoma. These receptors came from a man aged 35 to 55 with primary liver carcinoma and hepatitis B virus infection.

The V call is TRBV20-1, the J call TRBJ2-1; D uncertain. The CDR3 extends over 15 amino acids. V was trimmed by 1 base and J by 1 base, leaving 11 bases between them. Germline V gene data show CDR1 as DFQATT and CDR2 as SNEGSKA (reference sequence). In DNA, the CDR3 is TGCAGTGCTAGAGTAGGAGTGAGGTCCTACAATGAGCAGTTCTTC. Translation gives CSARVGVRSYNEQFF.

The chain uses TRBV11-1 and TRBJ2-2; TRBD2 matches 8 bases. The CDR3 has 15 residues. V dropped 9 bases and J dropped 9; count of bases not matched to a gene: 15. Germline-derived CDR1 and CDR2 are SGHAT and FQDESV (reference sequence). In DNA form, the CDR3 reads TGTGCCAGTAGATTAAGCGGGAGTGGAACCTGGGAGCTGTTTTTT. Amino acids: CASRLSGSGTWELFF.